The 17 T cell receptor beta chains in this list originate from one sample, sequenced in a study of response to subunit inactivated influenza vaccine listed by TCRdb under 2018. The library was obtained by RT-PCR. These reads were obtained on an Illumina HiSeq 2500. TCRdb took the public reads, trimmed them with fastp at Q25, ran MiXCR for clone calling and kept in-frame beta chains. One record per CDR3 amino acid sequence lists the most common genes and DNA. The sample profile shows 650,000 to 850,000 distinct CDR3 sequences; 14% of them were found once. Together, the top ten hold around 6.5% of the sample. This specimen was PBMCs from blood, taken approximately 15 days before vaccination. Receptor source: a man in his forties or fifties who received an inactivated influenza vaccine. Donor details come from another sample of the same person, matched by shared clones.

This clonotype was observed a few times. The chain employs TRBV13 and TRBJ2-2; TRBD2 might be the D (5 bases). V lost 3 bases to trimming and J lost 5 bases, with 19 bases between them. Germline assignment: CDR1 PRHDT and CDR2 FYEKMQ (reference sequence). The CDR3 runs to 17 residues. The CDR3 loop reads CASSFAIANFGTGELFF. As DNA, the CDR3 is TGTGCCAGCAGCTTTGCCATAGCGAACTTTGGTACCGGGGAGCTGTTTTTT.

This clonotype appeared a few times. V and J are TRBV5-6 and TRBJ2-2; possible D gene TRBD2, 6 bases. V lost 0 bases to trimming and J lost 2 bases, with 14 bases between them. Germline V gene data show CDR1 as SGHDT and CDR2 as YYEEEE. The CDR3 is made up of 17 amino acids. The CDR3 sequence is CASSLVRDYGNTGELFF. The DNA of the CDR3 is TGTGCCAGCAGCTTGGTGCGGGATTACGGAAACACCGGGGAGCTGTTTTTT.

The chain joins TRBV20-1 to TRBJ1-1; no definite D call. V lost 6 bases to trimming and J lost 7 bases, with 18 bases between them. Germline values: CDR1 DFQATT, CDR2 SNEGSKA (reference sequence). This CDR3 has 13 amino acids. This chain's CDR3 is CSAILQSSGEAFF. For the CDR3, the DNA is TGCAGTGCAATTTTGCAGAGTTCGGGTGAAGCTTTCTTT.

The chain is built from TRBV29-1 and TRBJ1-1; 7 positions agree with TRBD1. The CDR3 loop spans 13 amino acids. V lost 7 bases, J lost 0 bases, and 5 bases stayed unmatched. Germline CDR1 and CDR2: SQVTM and ANQGSEA. CDR3 residues: CSAGGQVNTEAFF. In DNA, the CDR3 is TGCAGCGCAGGAGGACAGGTGAACACTGAAGCTTTCTTT.

A few counts support this clonotype. The V call is TRBV29-1, the J call TRBJ1-3, with D unclear. Germline V gene sequence: CDR1 SQVTM, CDR2 ANQGSEA. V shed 5 bases and J shed 0 bases, with 5 bases lying between them. There are 12 residues in the CDR3. The CDR3 is CSVQVSGNTIYF. The CDR3 nucleotides are TGCAGCGTTCAGGTCTCTGGAAACACCATATATTTT.

This clonotype was found many times. CDR3 loop: CSATPGSGANVLTF. The CDR3 bases are TGCAGTGCTACCCCAGGGTCTGGGGCCAACGTCCTGACTTTC. J is TRBJ2-6 and V is TRBV20-1, with a possible D match to TRBD1 (5 bases). V dropped 4 bases and J dropped 1 base, with 8 bases sitting between them. The CDR3 consists of 14 residues. CDR1 and CDR2 from the germline V gene are DFQATT and SNEGSKA (reference sequence).

V and J are TRBV7-2 and TRBJ2-5, with D perhaps matching TRBD1 or TRBD2 (7 bases each). CDR3 length equals 16 residues. V lost 3 bases, J lost 7 bases, and 21 bases lay in between. CDR1 is SGHTA, CDR2 FQGNSA, per germline. The CDR3 DNA reads as TGTGCCAGCAGCTTGTTCCGCAGGGGGGGCCAGGGGACCCAGTACTTC. Translated, it gives CASSLFRRGGQGTQYF.

This chain links TRBV28 with TRBJ1-2; D may be TRBD1 (6 bases). Trimming pared 6 bases from V and 6 bases from J, leaving 14 bases between. CDR1 is MDHEN and CDR2 is SYDVKM in the germline V gene. The CDR3 spans 13 residues. The CDR3 coding sequence is TGTGCCAGCAGCCTGCGGGGGGCGAATGGCTACACCTTC. This gives the protein CASSLRGANGYTF.

The V and J genes are TRBV12-3 or TRBV12-4 and TRBJ2-3; a possible D gene is TRBD2 (6 bases). Trimming cost V 0 bases and J 3 bases, with 16 bases left between them. The CDR3 length is 17 residues. CDR3 in amino acids: CASSLALSAGATDTQYF. In DNA, the CDR3 is TGTGCCAGCAGTTTAGCGCTTTCAGCGGGCGCTACAGATACGCAGTATTTT.

The chain employs TRBV9 and TRBJ2-7, with D maybe TRBD2 (6 bases). The CDR3 is made up of 15 amino acids. Trimming stripped 2 bases from V and 0 bases from J, with 12 bases between. Germline V gene sequence: CDR1 SGDLS, CDR2 YYNGEE. The CDR3 DNA reads TGTGCCAGCAGCGTTACTAGCTTAAGCTCCTACGAGCAGTACTTC. Its protein product is CASSVTSLSSYEQYF. The variable domain in full, with the rest retrieved from reference TRBV9 and TRBJ2-7, is DSGVTQTPKHLITATGQRVTLRCSPRSGDLSVYWYQQSLDQGLQFLIQYYNGEERAKGNILERFSAQQFPDLHSELNLSSLELGDSALYFCASSVTSLSSYEQYFGPGTRLTVT.

The sample holds a few counts of this clonotype. The rearrangement joins TRBV29-1 to TRBJ1-4; D uncertain. CDR3 size: 11 residues. V was cut by 7 bases and J by 4 bases, with 7 bases left in between. Germline loops: CDR1 SQVTM, CDR2 ANQGSEA. CDR3 sequence (DNA): TGCAGCGGGGCATTTAATGAAAAACTGTTTTTT. It yields the protein CSGAFNEKLFF.

The sample holds a few counts of this clonotype. The J gene is TRBJ2-7, the V gene TRBV11-2; 13 positions agree with TRBD2. V shed 6 bases, J shed 6 bases, and the junction held 5 bases outside the gene matches. The CDR3 is made up of 14 amino acids. Germline V gives CDR1 SGHAT, CDR2 FQNNGV. The CDR3 reads CASRHGTSGVEQYF. In nucleotides, the CDR3 is TGTGCCAGCAGACACGGGACTAGCGGGGTCGAGCAGTACTTC.

This clonotype was recorded many times. J is TRBJ2-2 and V is TRBV20-1, with 7 bases lining up with TRBD1. The CDR3 is made up of 14 amino acids. With V trimmed by 1 base and J by 1 base, 0 bases remained unmatched. Germline V gene data show CDR1 as DFQATT and CDR2 as SNEGSKA (reference sequence). For the CDR3, the DNA is TGCAGTGCTAGAGGACAGGGGAACACCGGGGAGCTGTTTTTT. Translation: CSARGQGNTGELFF.

This clonotype appeared a few times. The chain has TRBV7-9 and TRBJ2-1; 11 nucleotides agree with TRBD2. CDR1 is SEHNR and CDR2 is FQNEAQ in the germline V gene (reference sequence). The CDR3 extends over 16 amino acids. Trimming removed 5 bases from V and 4 bases from J; junction bases left unmatched: 7. CDR3 coding DNA: TGTGCCAGCAGCCCCCGGACTAGCGGGTTTTACAATGAGCAGTTCTTC. It is translated as CASSPRTSGFYNEQFF.

This clonotype was seen a handful of times. One end of the junction is discordant with germline, which a read error may explain. This rearrangement joins TRBV11-2 to TRBJ2-1, with D possibly TRBD2 on 6 matching bases. The CDR3 spans 15 residues. Germline CDR1 and CDR2: SGHAT and FQNNGV. CDR3 in amino acids: CASSLVGTSFNEQFF. The DNA for the CDR3 is TGTGCCAGCAGCTTAGTAGGGACTTCCTTCAATGAGCAGTTCTTC.

The J gene is TRBJ2-7, the V gene TRBV30; either TRBD1 or TRBD2 may supply D (5 bases each). Germline V gene lookup returns CDR1 GTSNPN and CDR2 SVGIG (reference sequence). The CDR3 extends over 14 amino acids. Trimming took 3 bases from V and 2 from J, leaving 14 bases between them. The CDR3 spells CAWRGRLGPYEQYF. The CDR3, as DNA: TGTGCCTGGAGGGGACGACTGGGGCCCTACGAGCAGTACTTC.

V is TRBV6-1 and J is TRBJ2-1, with 11 bases identical to TRBD2. Losses at the gene ends were 6 bases for V and 7 bases for J; bases not matched to a gene: 8. Per the germline V gene, CDR1 is MNHNS and CDR2 is SASEGT. This CDR3 contains 15 residues. This CDR3 is CASRFSGGERNEQFF. The CDR3 DNA sequence: TGTGCCAGCAGGTTTAGCGGGGGGGAACGGAATGAGCAGTTCTTC.